This paragraph covers one TCR beta chain sequence. The length of the CDR3 is 15 residues. Germline CDR1 is LGHNA and CDR2 is YNFKEQ. The V end was cut by 1 base, the J end by 6 bases, with 12 bases between. The sample originates from a study of blood T cell repertoires in COVID-19. Study information: Acute and convalescent COVID-19 samples came from the United States, Italy and Spain.

Sequencing used immunoSEQ multiplex PCR; TCRdb keeps in-frame clones, though not all of them. The sample holds tens of thousands of clones, 87% seen once. Sequenced sample: peripheral blood. The chain recombines TRBV4-2 with TRBJ2-2; a weak D match, TRBD2 (5 bases). The TCR comes from a woman aged 80 or older with COVID-19, enrolled during active disease. CDR3 protein: CASSQVEGNAGELFF. The CDR3 region has the DNA TGTGCCAGCAGCCAAGTTGAGGGCAATGCCGGGGAGCTGTTTTTT.